One sample yielded the 32 T cell receptor beta chains listed below, sequenced in a study of OX40 agonist ivuxolimab in advanced cancers. Profiling relied on immunoSEQ multiplex PCR, and the TCRdb table lists in-frame clones only, not all of them. The repertoire includes some 33,000 clones, around nine tenths of them detected once, and 30% to 35% sits in the top ten. Sample: CD4+ or CD8+ T cells sorted from blood, taken in a trial of the OX40 agonist ivuxolimab. These TCRs come from an adult with an advanced solid tumor such as melanoma, head and neck, liver or kidney cancer.

This rearrangement joins TRBV5-1 to TRBJ1-4; no reliable D call. Germline CDR1 reads SGHRS; CDR2 reads YFSETQ. CDR3 length: 14 residues. Trimming shortened V by 2 bases and J by 4 bases, and 9 bases separated the two germline ends. The CDR3 DNA sequence: TGCGCCAGCAGCTTTCTCCTACTTAATGAAAAACTGTTTTTT. This translates into CASSFLLLNEKLFF.

This chain joins TRBV25-1 and TRBJ2-7; the match to TRBD2 covers 7 bases. The CDR3 covers 15 residues. With V trimmed by 1 base and J by 4 bases, 7 bases remained unmatched. Germline lookup yields CDR1 MGHDK and CDR2 SYGVNS. Here the CDR3 DNA reads TGTGCCAGCAGTGAATGGGAGGGAGGCGCGTACGAGCAGTACTTC. Its protein is CASSEWEGGAYEQYF.

The table lists this clone with a few counts. This sequence joins TRBV28 and TRBJ1-2; D ambiguous. This CDR3 has 12 amino acids. CDR1 is MDHEN, CDR2 SYDVKM, per germline. Trimming pared 5 bases from V and 5 bases from J, leaving 9 bases between. The CDR3 loop is CASSPTEYGYTF. CDR3 DNA sequence: TGTGCCAGCAGTCCCACAGAGTATGGCTACACCTTC.

The rearrangement links TRBV7-9 to TRBJ2-3; 11 bases line up with TRBD2. This CDR3 has 15 amino acids. CDR1 SEHNR and CDR2 FQNEAQ come from the germline V gene (reference sequence). With 5 bases clipped from V and 4 bases from J, the junction kept 5 bases outside the gene matches. CDR3 loop: CASSRYSGRADTQYF. In nucleotides, the CDR3 is TGTGCCAGCAGCCGATATAGCGGGAGGGCAGATACGCAGTATTTT.

By its share, this clone is medium-sized. The J gene is TRBJ2-2, the V gene TRBV18; no firm D call. The CDR3 consists of 16 residues. V lost 3 bases and J 0 bases, leaving 11 bases between the germline ends. Per germline, CDR1 KGHSH and CDR2 LQKENI. CDR3 loop: CASSPVFKANTGELFF. Here the CDR3 DNA reads TGTGCCAGCTCACCGGTCTTTAAGGCGAACACCGGGGAGCTGTTTTTT. Full variable domain (outside the CDR3, taken from reference TRBV18 and TRBJ2-2): NAGVMQNPRHLVRRRGQEARLRCSPMKGHSHVYWYRQLPEEGLKFMVYLQKENIIDESGMPKERFSAEFPKEGPSILRIQQVVRGDSAAYFCASSPVFKANTGELFFGEGSRLTVL.

The V and J genes are TRBV2 and TRBJ1-5; 7 nucleotides align to TRBD1. From germline, CDR1 is SNHLY and CDR2 FYNNEI. V shed 5 bases and J 4 bases; nucleotides not matched to a gene: 5. This CDR3 contains 14 residues. CDR3 bases: TGTGCCAGCAGTAGGGACAGCTTAAATCAGCCCCAGCATTTT. This gives the protein CASSRDSLNQPQHF.

The chain links TRBV6-5 to TRBJ2-1; D unresolved. Germline lookup yields CDR1 MNHEY and CDR2 SVGAGI. CDR3 size: 13 residues. V was pared by 4 bases and J by 6 bases, with 10 bases between. The CDR3 loop is CASSSIGANEQFF. As DNA, the CDR3 is TGTGCCAGCAGTTCGATCGGAGCCAATGAGCAGTTCTTC.

This rearrangement joins TRBV13 to TRBJ1-3, with TRBD1 as a possible D gene (5 bases). The CDR3 loop spans 14 amino acids. Looked up from germline, CDR1 is PRHDT and CDR2 is FYEKMQ (reference sequence). With 5 bases removed from V and 11 bases from J, the gap between germline ends came to 19 bases. As DNA, the CDR3 is TGTGCCAGCAGCCGCCCGGGACTCAACCCCTCCATATATTTT. As protein: CASSRPGLNPSIYF.

The chain carries TRBV19 and TRBJ2-1, with D hard to call. With 3 bases removed from V and 9 bases from J, the gap between germline ends came to 18 bases. From germline, CDR1 is LNHDA and CDR2 SQIVND (reference sequence). The CDR3 runs to 15 residues. The CDR3 DNA reads as TGTGCCAGTAGTATCTCGACTTCCTATCGGTTTGAGCAGTTCTTC. It translates to CASSISTSYRFEQFF.

As concerns this clone: Germline is not matched at one junction end, which may reflect a read error. This chain connects TRBV2 to TRBJ1-5; D may be TRBD1 (6 bases). CDR1 and CDR2 from the germline V gene are SNHLY and FYNNEI. This CDR3 contains 16 residues. The CDR3 sequence: CTSSEEVGGLNQPQHF. In nucleotides, the CDR3 is TGTACCAGCAGTGAAGAAGTTGGGGGGCTAAATCAGCCCCAGCATTTT.

The V call is TRBV4-1, the J call TRBJ2-7; perhaps TRBD2 as D (6 bases). The CDR3 runs to 17 residues. CDR1 MGHRA and CDR2 YSYEKL come from the germline V gene. Trimming left V 1 base short and J 4 bases short, with 20 bases between. CDR3 in amino acids: CASSQVELWEAGYEQYF. CDR3 sequence (DNA): TGCGCCAGCAGCCAAGTTGAGTTATGGGAGGCGGGTTACGAGCAGTACTTC.

The chain employs TRBV9 and TRBJ1-2, with a weak D call TRBD1 (5 bases). Germline V gene sequence: CDR1 SGDLS, CDR2 YYNGEE. Trimming took off 4 bases at V and 2 bases at J, with 18 bases between the two ends. This CDR3 is built from 16 residues. The chain's CDR3 is CASSSGSSPGNYGYTF. CDR3 DNA sequence: TGTGCCAGCAGCTCAGGGAGCTCCCCCGGGAACTATGGCTACACCTTC.

The gene calls are TRBV27 and TRBJ1-4; the D gene is possibly TRBD1 (5 bases). Trimming removed 9 bases at V and 7 bases at J, with 12 bases between. The CDR3 runs 12 residues. Looked up from germline, CDR1 is MNHEY and CDR2 is SMNVEV (reference sequence). As DNA, the CDR3 is TGTGCCAGAACCCGGACATCTGAAAAACTGTTTTTT. Its translation: CARTRTSEKLFF. Complete variable domain (other parts from reference TRBV27 and TRBJ1-4): EAQVTQNPRYLITVTGKKLTVTCSQNMNHEYMSWYRQDPGLGLRQIYYSMNVEVTDKGDVPEGYKVSRKEKRNFPLILESPSPNQTSLYFCARTRTSEKLFFGSGTQLSVL.

This chain links TRBV28 with TRBJ2-7, with TRBD2 matching over 12 bases. Trimming at V came to 6 bases and at J to 2 bases, leaving 5 bases not matched to a gene. The CDR3 length is 15 residues. Germline-derived CDR1 and CDR2 are MDHEN and SYDVKM. In DNA form, the CDR3 reads TGTGCCAGCAGGCTAGCGGGGGGGCGAACCTACGAGCAGTACTTC. This sequence encodes CASRLAGGRTYEQYF.

The CDR3 DNA follows: TGTGCCAGCAGTTACGGGCAGGCCGGATCCTACGAGCAGTACTTC. Amino acid sequence: CASSYGQAGSYEQYF. This sequence joins TRBV6-5 and TRBJ2-7, with D uncertain. There are 15 residues in the CDR3. V lost 2 bases to trimming and J lost 1 base, with 12 bases between them. Germline V CDR1 and CDR2: MNHEY, SVGAGI.

This chain links TRBV7-9 with TRBJ2-3; D gene ambiguous. The V gene lost 4 bases and the J gene lost 0 bases, with 11 bases spanning the gap. Germline assignment: CDR1 SEHNR and CDR2 FQNEAQ (reference sequence). The CDR3 length is 15 residues. The CDR3 DNA sequence: TGTGCCAGCAGCTCGACGGCCCGTAGCACAGATACGCAGTATTTT. This codes for CASSSTARSTDTQYF.

The chain has TRBV9 and TRBJ2-2; D is possibly TRBD1 or TRBD2 (5 bases each). V was clipped by 7 bases and J by 0 bases, with 13 bases between them. This CDR3 contains 15 residues. Per the germline V gene, CDR1 is SGDLS and CDR2 is YYNGEE. The CDR3 nucleotides are TGTGCCAGCCGGGACGGCGAATCGAACACCGGGGAGCTGTTTTTT. Translation: CASRDGESNTGELFF.

The chain has TRBV9 and TRBJ1-1; D remains unclear. Trimming took 0 bases from V and 7 from J, leaving 7 bases between them. The CDR3 is 12 residues long. The germline V gene has CDR1 SGDLS and CDR2 YYNGEE. The CDR3 DNA follows: TGTGCCAGCAGCGTAGACGACGTTGAAGCTTTCTTT. Protein: CASSVDDVEAFF. The complete variable domain, with remaining parts taken from reference TRBV9 and TRBJ1-1, reads DSGVTQTPKHLITATGQRVTLRCSPRSGDLSVYWYQQSLDQGLQFLIQYYNGEERAKGNILERFSAQQFPDLHSELNLSSLELGDSALYFCASSVDDVEAFFGQGTRLTVV.

This chain connects TRBV13 to TRBJ2-2, with 7 positions matching TRBD1. V was clipped by 0 bases and J by 5 bases; unmatched bases: 6. This CDR3 comprises 16 residues. CDR1 is PRHDT, CDR2 FYEKMQ, per germline (reference sequence). The CDR3 loop reads CASSLGLTGPTGELFF. CDR3 DNA sequence: TGTGCCAGCAGCTTAGGCCTGACAGGGCCTACCGGGGAGCTGTTTTTT.

The chain uses TRBV6-5 and TRBJ2-3; 8 nucleotides agree with TRBD2. Trimming cost V 6 bases and J 1 base; bases outside gene matches: 6. Germline loops: CDR1 MNHEY, CDR2 SVGAGI. The CDR3 runs to 15 residues. CDR3 loop: CASSWGAGGTDTQYF. The DNA of the CDR3 is TGTGCCAGCAGCTGGGGAGCGGGGGGCACAGATACGCAGTATTTT.

V and J are TRBV19 and TRBJ2-7; the D is unclear. Germline CDR1 is LNHDA and CDR2 is SQIVND (reference sequence). The CDR3 covers 13 residues. Trimming removed 8 bases at V and 3 bases at J, with 14 bases between. This CDR3 reads CASAPYAGYEQYF. The CDR3 bases are TGTGCCAGTGCACCGTACGCAGGCTACGAGCAGTACTTC.

The rearrangement uses TRBV2 and TRBJ2-1; 8 bases match TRBD1. This CDR3 spans 14 amino acids. Germline trimming cut 7 bases from V and 4 bases from J; bases unmatched to any gene: 6. The V gene's germline CDR1 is SNHLY and CDR2 FYNNEI. This CDR3 is CASITGTGYNEQFF. As DNA, the CDR3 is TGTGCCAGCATAACCGGGACAGGTTACAATGAGCAGTTCTTC. The whole variable domain, remainder taken from reference TRBV2 and TRBJ2-1, is EPEVTQTPSHQVTQMGQEVILRCVPISNHLYFYWYRQILGQKVEFLVSFYNNEISEKSEIFDDQFSVERPDGSNFTLKIRSTKLEDSAMYFCASITGTGYNEQFFGPGTRLTVL.

Only one count was recorded for this clone. V and J are TRBV4-2 and TRBJ1-1; no clear D. Trimming removed 0 bases from V and 4 bases from J, with 12 bases in between. This CDR3 is 15 amino acids long. CDR1 LGHNA and CDR2 YNFKEQ come from the germline V gene. DNA for the CDR3: TGTGCCAGCAGCCAAGATGGGGTCGGTAGCACTGAAGCTTTCTTT. This encodes CASSQDGVGSTEAFF.

V and J are TRBV5-5 and TRBJ2-5; D gene ambiguous. This CDR3 contains 14 residues. The V end lost 1 base, the J end lost 1 base, and 8 bases lay between the germline ends. Per the germline V gene, CDR1 is SGHKS and CDR2 is YYEKEE (reference sequence). CDR3 nucleotides: TGTGCCAGCAGCTTGCCCCGAAGCCAAGAGACCCAGTACTTC. Its translation: CASSLPRSQETQYF.

The chain combines TRBV7-9 with TRBJ2-7; D call uncertain. V lost 1 base to trimming and J lost 7 bases, with 8 bases between them. The germline V gene has CDR1 SEHNR and CDR2 FQNEAQ (reference sequence). The CDR3 runs 12 residues. As DNA, the CDR3 is TGTGCCAGCAGCTTAGGTGCGCGTGAGCAGTACTTC. This translates into CASSLGAREQYF.

CDR3 sequence reads: CASSLGTGSNSPLHF. CDR3 in DNA: TGTGCCAGCAGCTTAGGGACAGGGTCTAATTCACCCCTCCACTTT. The gene calls are TRBV5-4 and TRBJ1-6; TRBD1 agrees at 9 bases. The J segment lost 6 bases and the V segment lost 2 bases, leaving 3 bases of the junction unmatched. This CDR3 comprises 15 residues. CDR1 is SGHNT and CDR2 is YYREEE in the germline V gene (reference sequence).

V usage is TRBV6-4 and J usage is TRBJ2-1; D remains ambiguous. V was pared by 5 bases and J by 7 bases, with 18 bases between. The CDR3 is 15 residues long. The V gene's germline CDR1 is MRHNA and CDR2 SNTAGT. CDR3 protein: CASSSINVPVNEQFF. The CDR3 DNA reads as TGTGCCAGCAGTTCAATCAATGTCCCTGTGAATGAGCAGTTCTTC.

The genes are TRBV9 and TRBJ2-5, with D tentatively TRBD1 or TRBD2 (6 bases each). The CDR3 covers 14 residues. CDR1 SGDLS and CDR2 YYNGEE come from the germline V gene. The V gene lost 3 bases and the J gene lost 5 bases, with 14 bases spanning the gap. The CDR3 here is CASSDGGVGETQYF. DNA of the CDR3: TGTGCCAGCAGCGACGGGGGCGTAGGGGAGACCCAGTACTTC.

The chain uses TRBV28 and TRBJ2-7; weak D call: TRBD2 (5 bases). CDR3 length: 12 amino acids. Trimming shortened V by 6 bases and J by 7 bases, and 13 bases separated the two germline ends. Germline-derived CDR1 and CDR2 are MDHEN and SYDVKM. CDR3 in amino acids: CASSLWGEEQYF. In DNA, the CDR3 is TGTGCCAGCAGCCTCTGGGGAGAGGAGCAGTACTTC.

The rearrangement links TRBV7-3 to TRBJ2-7; 7 bases are shared with TRBD1. The J segment lost 3 bases and the V segment lost 5 bases, leaving 4 bases of the junction unmatched. The CDR3 spans 13 residues. The germline V gene has CDR1 SGHTA and CDR2 FQGTGA. CDR3 bases: TGTGCCAGCAGCCCGGGACAGTTCTACGAGCAGTACTTC. Encoded protein: CASSPGQFYEQYF.

The genes are TRBV27 and TRBJ1-1; the D gene is possibly TRBD1 (5 bases). There are 13 residues in the CDR3. The V gene's germline CDR1 is MNHEY and CDR2 SMNVEV (reference sequence). Trimming shortened V by 6 bases and J by 1 base, and 9 bases separated the two germline ends. CDR3 in amino acids: CASRGGPNTEAFF. Here the CDR3 DNA reads TGTGCCAGCAGGGGGGGTCCGAACACTGAAGCTTTCTTT.

Here the CDR3 DNA reads TGTGCCAGCAGCTTAGCTGGCAGGGACCCCTATGGCTACACCTTC. Its translation is CASSLAGRDPYGYTF. The genes are TRBV7-8 and TRBJ1-2, with D perhaps matching TRBD1 (5 bases). Trimming took 0 bases from V and 4 from J, leaving 12 bases between them. Germline CDR1 is SGHVS and CDR2 is FQNEAQ. The CDR3 has 15 amino acids.